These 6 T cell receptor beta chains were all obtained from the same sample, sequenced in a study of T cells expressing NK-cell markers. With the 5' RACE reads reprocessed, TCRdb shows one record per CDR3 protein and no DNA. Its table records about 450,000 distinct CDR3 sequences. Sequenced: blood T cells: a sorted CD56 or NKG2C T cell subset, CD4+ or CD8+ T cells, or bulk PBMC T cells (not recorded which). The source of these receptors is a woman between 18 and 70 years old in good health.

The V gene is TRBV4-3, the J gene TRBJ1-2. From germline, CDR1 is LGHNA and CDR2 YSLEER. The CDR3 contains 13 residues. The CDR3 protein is CASSPTINYGYTF.

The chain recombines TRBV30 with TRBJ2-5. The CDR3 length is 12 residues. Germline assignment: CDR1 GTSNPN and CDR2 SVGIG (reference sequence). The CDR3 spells CAWSVMGETQYF.

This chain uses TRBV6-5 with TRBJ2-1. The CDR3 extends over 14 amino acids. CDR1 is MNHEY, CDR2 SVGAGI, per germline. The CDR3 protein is CASSYSITYNEQSF.

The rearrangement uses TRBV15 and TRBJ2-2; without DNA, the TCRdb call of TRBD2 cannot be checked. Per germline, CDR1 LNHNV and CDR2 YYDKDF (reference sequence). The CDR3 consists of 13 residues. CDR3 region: CATRSGTTGELFF.

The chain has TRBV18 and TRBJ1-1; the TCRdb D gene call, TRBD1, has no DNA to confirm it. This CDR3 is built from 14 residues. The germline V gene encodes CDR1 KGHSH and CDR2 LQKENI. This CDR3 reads CASSLILGHTEAFF. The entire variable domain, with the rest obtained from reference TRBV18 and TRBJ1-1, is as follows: NAGVMQNPRHLVRRRGQEARLRCSPMKGHSHVYWYRQLPEEGLKFMVYLQKENIIDESGMPKERFSAEFPKEGPSILRIQQVVRGDSAAYFCASSLILGHTEAFFGQGTRLTVV.

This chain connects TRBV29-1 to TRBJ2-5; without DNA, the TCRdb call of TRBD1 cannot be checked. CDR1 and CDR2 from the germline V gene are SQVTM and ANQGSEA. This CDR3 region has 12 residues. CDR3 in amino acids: CSGDPGGETQYF.